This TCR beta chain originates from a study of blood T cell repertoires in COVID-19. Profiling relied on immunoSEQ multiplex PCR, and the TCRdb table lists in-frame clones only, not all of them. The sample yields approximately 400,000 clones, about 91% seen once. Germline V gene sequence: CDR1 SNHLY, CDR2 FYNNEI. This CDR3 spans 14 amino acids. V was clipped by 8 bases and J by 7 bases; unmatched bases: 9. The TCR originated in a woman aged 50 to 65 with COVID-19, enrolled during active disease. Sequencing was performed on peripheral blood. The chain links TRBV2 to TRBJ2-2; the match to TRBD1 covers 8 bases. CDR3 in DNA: TGTGCCAGCGGGGAGGACAGGGCCGGCGGGGAGCTGTTTTTT. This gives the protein CASGEDRAGGELFF. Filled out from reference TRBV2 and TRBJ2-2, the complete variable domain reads EPEVTQTPSHQVTQMGQEVILRCVPISNHLYFYWYRQILGQKVEFLVSFYNNEISEKSEIFDDQFSVERPDGSNFTLKIRSTKLEDSAMYFCASGEDRAGGELFFGEGSRLTVL.